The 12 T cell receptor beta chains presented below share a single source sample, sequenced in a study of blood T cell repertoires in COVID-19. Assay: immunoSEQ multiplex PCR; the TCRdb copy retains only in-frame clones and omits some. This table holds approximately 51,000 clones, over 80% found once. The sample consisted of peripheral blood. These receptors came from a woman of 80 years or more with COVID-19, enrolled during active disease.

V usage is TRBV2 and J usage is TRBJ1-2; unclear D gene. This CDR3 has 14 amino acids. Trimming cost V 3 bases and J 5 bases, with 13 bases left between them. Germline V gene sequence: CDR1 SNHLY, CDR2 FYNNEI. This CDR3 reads CASSDVRGWYGYTF. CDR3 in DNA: TGTGCCAGCAGTGACGTCCGGGGTTGGTATGGCTACACCTTC. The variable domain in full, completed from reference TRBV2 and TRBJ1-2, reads EPEVTQTPSHQVTQMGQEVILRCVPISNHLYFYWYRQILGQKVEFLVSFYNNEISEKSEIFDDQFSVERPDGSNFTLKIRSTKLEDSAMYFCASSDVRGWYGYTFGSGTRLTVV.

CDR3 loop: CAWSAGTGRNIQYF. Here the CDR3 DNA reads TGTGCCTGGAGTGCCGGGACAGGGCGGAACATTCAGTACTTC. This chain connects TRBV30 to TRBJ2-4; 9 nucleotides agree with TRBD1. J lost 7 bases, V lost 1 base, and 5 bases had no gene match. Germline V lookup: CDR1 GTSNPN, CDR2 SVGIG (reference sequence). CDR3 length: 14 amino acids. Drawing the rest from reference TRBV30 and TRBJ2-4, the complete variable domain is SQTIHQWPATLVQPVGSPLSLECTVEGTSNPNLYWYRQAAGRGLQLLFYSVGIGQISSEVPQNLSASRPQDRQFILSSKKLLLSDSGFYLCAWSAGTGRNIQYFGAGTRLSVL.

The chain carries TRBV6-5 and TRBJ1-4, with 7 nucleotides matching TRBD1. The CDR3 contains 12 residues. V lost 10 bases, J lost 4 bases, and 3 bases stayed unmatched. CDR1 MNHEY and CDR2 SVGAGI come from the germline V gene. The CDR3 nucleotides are TGTGCCACTTCAGGGGGTAATGAAAAACTGTTTTTT. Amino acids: CATSGGNEKLFF.

The CDR3 nucleotides are TGTGCCAGCAGCTTAACGGGAGGGGGGTCTGGTCACTATGAGCAGTTCTTC. Protein product: CASSLTGGGSGHYEQFF. The rearrangement joins TRBV7-3 to TRBJ2-1; a possible D gene is TRBD2 (7 bases). CDR1 is SGHTA, CDR2 FQGTGA, per germline. Trimming removed 0 bases from V and 8 bases from J, with 20 bases in between. The CDR3 consists of 17 residues.

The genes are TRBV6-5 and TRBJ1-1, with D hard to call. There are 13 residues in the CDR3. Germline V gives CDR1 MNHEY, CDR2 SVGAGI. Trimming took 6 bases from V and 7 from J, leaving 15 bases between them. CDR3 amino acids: CASRPGRTNEAFF. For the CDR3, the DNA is TGTGCCAGCAGACCCGGGAGGACCAATGAAGCTTTCTTT.

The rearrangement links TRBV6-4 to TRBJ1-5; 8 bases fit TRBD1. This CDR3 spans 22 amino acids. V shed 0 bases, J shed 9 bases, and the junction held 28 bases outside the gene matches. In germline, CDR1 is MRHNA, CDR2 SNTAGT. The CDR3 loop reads CASSDSTAGGTGTGFYERPQHF. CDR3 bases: TGTGCCAGCAGTGACTCGACGGCAGGGGGCACGGGGACGGGATTCTACGAGAGGCCCCAGCATTTT.

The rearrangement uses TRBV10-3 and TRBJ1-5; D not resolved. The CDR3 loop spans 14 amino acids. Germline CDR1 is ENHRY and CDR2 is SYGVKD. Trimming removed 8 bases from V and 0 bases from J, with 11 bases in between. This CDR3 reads CAIGPMSSNQPQHF. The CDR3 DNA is TGTGCCATCGGTCCGATGAGTAGCAATCAGCCCCAGCATTTT.

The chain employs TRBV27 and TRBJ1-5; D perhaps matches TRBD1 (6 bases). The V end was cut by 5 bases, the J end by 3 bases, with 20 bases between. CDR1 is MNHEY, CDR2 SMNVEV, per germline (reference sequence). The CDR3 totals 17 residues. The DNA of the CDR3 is TGTGCCAGCAGTCCCCACGGGACACAGGGCTCCAATCAGCCCCAGCATTTT. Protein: CASSPHGTQGSNQPQHF.

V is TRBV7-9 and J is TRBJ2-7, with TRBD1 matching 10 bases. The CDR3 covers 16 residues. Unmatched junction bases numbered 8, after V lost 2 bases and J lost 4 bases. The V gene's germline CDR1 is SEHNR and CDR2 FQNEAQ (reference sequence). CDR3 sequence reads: CASSLRRGQGNYEQYF. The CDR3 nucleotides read TGTGCCAGCAGCTTAAGAAGGGGACAGGGGAATTACGAGCAGTACTTC.

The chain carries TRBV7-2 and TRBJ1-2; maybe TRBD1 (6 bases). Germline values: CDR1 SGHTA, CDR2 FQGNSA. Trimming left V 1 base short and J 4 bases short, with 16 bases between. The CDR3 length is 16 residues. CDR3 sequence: CASSLGGTGSSYGYTF. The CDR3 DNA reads TGTGCCAGCAGCTTAGGGGGAACAGGGTCCAGCTATGGCTACACCTTC.

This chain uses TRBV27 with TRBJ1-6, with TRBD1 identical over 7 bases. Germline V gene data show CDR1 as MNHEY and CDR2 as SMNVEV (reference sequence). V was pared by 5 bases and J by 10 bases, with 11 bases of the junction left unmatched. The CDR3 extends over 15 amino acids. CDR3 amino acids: CASSRTGQPGSPLHF. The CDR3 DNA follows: TGTGCCAGCAGTAGGACGGGACAGCCGGGATCACCCCTCCACTTT.

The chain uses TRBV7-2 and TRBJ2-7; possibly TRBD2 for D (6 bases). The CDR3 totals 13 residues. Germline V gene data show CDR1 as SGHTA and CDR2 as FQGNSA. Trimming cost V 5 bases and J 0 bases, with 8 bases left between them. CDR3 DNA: TGTGCCAGCAGCGGGGGGTTCTCCTACGAGCAGTACTTC. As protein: CASSGGFSYEQYF.